These T cell receptor beta chains were read from a single sample in a study of blood T cell repertoires in COVID-19. TCRdb's table, derived via immunoSEQ multiplex PCR, lists solely in-frame clones and lacks some. The sample lists 350,000 to 400,000 clones; around 89% were seen once. Sequencing was done on a sample of PBMCs or T cells enriched from blood (not recorded which). These receptors were obtained from a woman under 30 who had recovered from COVID-19. Each CDR3 is given with its conserved first and last residue. D genes are given only for firm matches. Clone sizes are given selectively: once, few, many, or a class where the clone is expanded.

V gene: TRBV3-1/TRBV3-2; D gene: .; CDR3 length: 12; clone size: .; J gene: TRBJ2-3; CDR3 DNA: TGTGCCAGCAGCCAATTAAGCAATACGCAGTATTTT; CDR3 protein: CASSQLSNTQYF
V gene: TRBV9; D gene: .; CDR3 length: 15; clone size: .; J gene: TRBJ2-2; CDR3 DNA: TGTGCCAGCGGGTCTACAGGGCAGGGGTCCGGGGAGCTGTTTTTT; CDR3 protein: CASGSTGQGSGELFF
V gene: TRBV3-1/TRBV3-2; D gene: TRBD1; CDR3 length: 17; clone size: .; J gene: TRBJ1-1; CDR3 DNA: TGTGCCAGCAGCCATTACGGGACAGCTCGCCTGAACACTGAAGCTTTCTTT; CDR3 protein: CASSHYGTARLNTEAFF
V gene: TRBV3-1/TRBV3-2; D gene: TRBD1; CDR3 length: 16; clone size: .; J gene: TRBJ2-3; CDR3 DNA: TGTGCCAGCAGCCGACAGGGGCAGACTAGCACAGATACGCAGTATTTT; CDR3 protein: CASSRQGQTSTDTQYF
V gene: TRBV15; D gene: TRBD1; CDR3 length: 15; clone size: .; J gene: TRBJ1-2; CDR3 DNA: TGTGCCACCAGCAGGCGACAAGGGGGCAACTATGGCTACACCTTC; CDR3 protein: CATSRRQGGNYGYTF
V gene: TRBV4-2; D gene: .; CDR3 length: 15; clone size: .; J gene: TRBJ2-2; CDR3 DNA: TGTGCCAGCAGCTCCCAGGGACACAATCCCGGGGAGCTGTTTTTT; CDR3 protein: CASSSQGHNPGELFF
V gene: TRBV19; D gene: TRBD1; CDR3 length: 13; clone size: .; J gene: TRBJ1-4; CDR3 DNA: TGTGCCAGTAGCGGGACAGTCAGTGAAAAACTGTTTTTT; CDR3 protein: CASSGTVSEKLFF
V gene: TRBV3-1/TRBV3-2; D gene: TRBD2; CDR3 length: 16; clone size: .; J gene: TRBJ2-1; CDR3 DNA: TGTGCCAGCAGCCAAGAAGGAGCGGGGGCCTACAATGAGCAGTTCTTC; CDR3 protein: CASSQEGAGAYNEQFF
V gene: TRBV7-8; D gene: TRBD1; CDR3 length: 16; clone size: once; J gene: TRBJ1-5; CDR3 DNA: TGTGCCAGCAGCTCTTCCGGGACAGCGAGAACTCAGCCCCAGCATTTT; CDR3 protein: CASSSSGTARTQPQHF
V gene: TRBV5-1; D gene: .; CDR3 length: 12; clone size: .; J gene: TRBJ2-7; CDR3 DNA: TGCGCCAGCAGCCTCGGAGACTACGAGCAGTACTTC; CDR3 protein: CASSLGDYEQYF
V gene: TRBV9; D gene: .; CDR3 length: 14; clone size: .; J gene: TRBJ1-2; CDR3 DNA: TGTGCCAGCAGCGGATACAGGGTCAACTATGGCTACACCTTC; CDR3 protein: CASSGYRVNYGYTF
V gene: TRBV5-4; D gene: TRBD1; CDR3 length: 15; clone size: once; J gene: TRBJ2-1; CDR3 DNA: TGTGCCAGCAGCTTAACAGGGGCTTCGTGGAATGAGCAGTTCTTC; CDR3 protein: CASSLTGASWNEQFF
V gene: TRBV28; D gene: .; CDR3 length: 13; clone size: few; J gene: TRBJ1-2; CDR3 DNA: TGTGCCAGCAGTCGACACGGAAACTATGGCTACACCTTC; CDR3 protein: CASSRHGNYGYTF
V gene: TRBV4-1; D gene: .; CDR3 length: 17; clone size: .; J gene: TRBJ1-3; CDR3 DNA: TGCGCCAGCAGCCGAGCGGGTTCGGGGACTGCTGGAAACACCATATATTTT; CDR3 protein: CASSRAGSGTAGNTIYF
V gene: TRBV4-3; D gene: TRBD1; CDR3 length: 13; clone size: .; J gene: TRBJ1-4; CDR3 DNA: TGCGCCAGCAGCCAAGTCGACAGGGGGGAACTGTTTTTT; CDR3 protein: CASSQVDRGELFF
V gene: TRBV30; D gene: .; CDR3 length: 10; clone size: .; J gene: TRBJ2-7; CDR3 DNA: TGTGCCTGGAGTTCGGTGAAGCAGTACTTC; CDR3 protein: CAWSSVKQYF
V gene: TRBV29-1; D gene: TRBD1; CDR3 length: 15; clone size: .; J gene: TRBJ1-2; CDR3 DNA: TGCAGCGTTGTAGGGACAGGGACTCTCAACTATGGCTACACCTTC; CDR3 protein: CSVVGTGTLNYGYTF
V gene: TRBV7-9; D gene: TRBD1; CDR3 length: 18; clone size: .; J gene: TRBJ2-4; CDR3 DNA: TGTGCCAGCAGCCCGTTCCCCAGGACAGGGCTGAGCAACGACCTTCAGTACTTC; CDR3 protein: CASSPFPRTGLSNDLQYF
V gene: TRBV7-9; D gene: TRBD2; CDR3 length: 17; clone size: .; J gene: TRBJ2-3; CDR3 DNA: TGTGCCAGCAGCTTAGGGGGACTAGCGGGGAGCACAGATACGCAGTATTTT; CDR3 protein: CASSLGGLAGSTDTQYF
V gene: TRBV18; D gene: .; CDR3 length: 13; clone size: .; J gene: TRBJ1-2; CDR3 DNA: TGTGCCAGCTCACCACCCGACAGCTATGGCTACACCTTC; CDR3 protein: CASSPPDSYGYTF
V gene: TRBV9; D gene: TRBD2; CDR3 length: 15; clone size: .; J gene: TRBJ2-2; CDR3 DNA: TGTGCCAGCAGCCTGGGACTACGGGGCACCGGGGAGCTGTTTTTT; CDR3 protein: CASSLGLRGTGELFF
V gene: TRBV6-4; D gene: .; CDR3 length: 11; clone size: .; J gene: TRBJ1-2; CDR3 DNA: TGTGCCAGCAGAGACAGCCATGGCTACACCTTC; CDR3 protein: CASRDSHGYTF
V gene: TRBV19; D gene: .; CDR3 length: 16; clone size: .; J gene: TRBJ2-5; CDR3 DNA: TGTGCCAGTAGTATAGAAGTTCACGGGGTGGCGGAGACCCAGTACTTC; CDR3 protein: CASSIEVHGVAETQYF
V gene: TRBV19; D gene: TRBD1; CDR3 length: 15; clone size: .; J gene: TRBJ1-6; CDR3 DNA: TGTGCCAGTGCCCTGGGACAGGGCGAGGGTTCACCCCTCCACTTT; CDR3 protein: CASALGQGEGSPLHF
V gene: TRBV29-1; D gene: .; CDR3 length: 14; clone size: .; J gene: TRBJ1-3; CDR3 DNA: TGCAGCGTCGAAGGACTGAGCTCTGGAAACACCATATATTTT; CDR3 protein: CSVEGLSSGNTIYF
V gene: TRBV20-1; D gene: .; CDR3 length: 10; clone size: .; J gene: TRBJ1-2; CDR3 DNA: TGCAGTGCTAGTGTTCCAGGCTACACCTTC; CDR3 protein: CSASVPGYTF
V gene: TRBV11-3; D gene: TRBD2; CDR3 length: 15; clone size: .; J gene: TRBJ2-5; CDR3 DNA: TGTGCCAGCAGCGCGGGAGCCACGGGGAAAGAGACCCAGTACTTC; CDR3 protein: CASSAGATGKETQYF
V gene: TRBV3-1/TRBV3-2; D gene: TRBD2; CDR3 length: 14; clone size: .; J gene: TRBJ2-5; CDR3 DNA: TGTGCCAGCAGCGATAGCGGGGGCCAAGAGACCCAGTACTTC; CDR3 protein: CASSDSGGQETQYF
V gene: TRBV6-6; D gene: .; CDR3 length: 15; clone size: .; J gene: TRBJ2-7; CDR3 DNA: TGTGCCAGCAGTAGCCCGGGGGGCGAGTCCTACGAGCAGTACTTC; CDR3 protein: CASSSPGGESYEQYF
V gene: TRBV9; D gene: .; CDR3 length: 15; clone size: .; J gene: TRBJ1-6; CDR3 DNA: TGTGCCAGCAGTTCCGCCGCAGGGGCCGACTCACCCCTCCACTTT; CDR3 protein: CASSSAAGADSPLHF
V gene: TRBV4-3; D gene: TRBD1; CDR3 length: 15; clone size: .; J gene: TRBJ2-2; CDR3 DNA: TGCGCCAGCAGCCACGGACAGGGGGACACCGGGGAGCTGTTTTTT; CDR3 protein: CASSHGQGDTGELFF